This is a list of T cell receptor beta chains from one sample in a study of CD8+CD57+ T cells in acquired aplastic anemia. Using its own MiXCR run on the reads, TCRdb lists one record per CDR3 protein. The repertoire includes 250,000 to 350,000 distinct CDR3 sequences, about three fifths of them detected once, and 1% to 1.5% sits in the top ten. Sequenced sample: sorted CD4+, CD8+, or CD8+CD57+ T cells (not recorded which) from PBMCs. These TCRs come from a human donor with aplastic anemia. Both conserved end residues are part of each CDR3.

v_gene: TRBV3-1
CDR3aa: CASSPDSYYGYTF

v_gene: TRBV11-3
CDR3aa: CASSLAIGELFF

v_gene: TRBV20-1
CDR3aa: CSARRGEQFF

v_gene: TRBV7-7
CDR3aa: CASSQDPGANVLTF

v_gene: TRBV19
CDR3aa: CASSITGVGNEQFF

v_gene: TRBV19
CDR3aa: CASSIGGGARYTEAFF

v_gene: TRBV7-2
CDR3aa: CASSLPRVSETQYF

v_gene: TRBV20-1
CDR3aa: CSAVLEEETQYF

v_gene: TRBV7-9
CDR3aa: CASSYTSGGAGETQYF

v_gene: TRBV6-1
CDR3aa: CASRTGMSTGELFF

v_gene: TRBV20-1
CDR3aa: CSARRGSPYNEQFF

v_gene: TRBV7-2
CDR3aa: CASSWTGGEDEQYF

v_gene: TRBV19
CDR3aa: CASSPLAPSDRGTSLWRQPQHF

v_gene: TRBV7-9
CDR3aa: CASSSYGQVSGNTIYF

v_gene: TRBV5-1
CDR3aa: CASPNRDPYSPDEQYF

v_gene: TRBV5-4
CDR3aa: CASSFGLASSYNEQFF

v_gene: TRBV20-1
CDR3aa: CSAREVGGLEPDTQYF

v_gene: TRBV20-1
CDR3aa: CSAPEAGYTEAFF

v_gene: TRBV20-1
CDR3aa: CSARQGWGTDTQYF

v_gene: TRBV19
CDR3aa: CASSVTSNNEQFF

v_gene: TRBV9
CDR3aa: CASQGPGTGNTIYF

v_gene: TRBV14
CDR3aa: CASSRSLGDIPQYF

v_gene: TRBV7-9
CDR3aa: CASSLDGTGVSPLHF

v_gene: TRBV7-9
CDR3aa: CASSPGGDPIYGYTF

v_gene: TRBV25-1
CDR3aa: CASSLSGPNYGYTF

v_gene: TRBV19
CDR3aa: CASSIRDEQFF

v_gene: TRBV7-6
CDR3aa: CASSTTSGSSYNEQFF

v_gene: TRBV2
CDR3aa: CASSELSGYTEAFF

v_gene: TRBV25-1
CDR3aa: CASSTTGGVFVNYGYTF

v_gene: TRBV2
CDR3aa: CASRSDGSGANVLTF

v_gene: TRBV7-6
CDR3aa: CASSLRAGQGYGYTF

v_gene: TRBV19
CDR3aa: CASRGQESEAFF

v_gene: TRBV12-3/TRBV12-4
CDR3aa: CASSLAGGGYNEAFF

v_gene: TRBV10-2
CDR3aa: CASSATLAGGAEQYF

v_gene: TRBV19
CDR3aa: CASSPDRTRETQYF

v_gene: TRBV7-9
CDR3aa: CANGETSPLHF

v_gene: TRBV7-9
CDR3aa: CASSSTGRDTEAFF

v_gene: TRBV25-1
CDR3aa: CASSETHEAFF

v_gene: TRBV20-1
CDR3aa: CSASPRVFTDTQYF

v_gene: TRBV6-5
CDR3aa: CASRPPTSGGGTQYF

v_gene: TRBV2
CDR3aa: CASSELGLAANEQLF

v_gene: TRBV4-1
CDR3aa: CASSQLYLSGESSYEQYF

v_gene: TRBV7-2
CDR3aa: CASRLTGSHSNQPQHF

v_gene: TRBV20-1
CDR3aa: CSRGTPYEQYF

v_gene: TRBV29-1
CDR3aa: CSVETEGNYNEQFF

v_gene: TRBV7-8
CDR3aa: CASSQRVGNTIYF